This T cell receptor beta chain was identified in a study of blood T cell repertoires in COVID-19. Looking at the study overall: From T cells, B-cell-depleted T cells, or PBMCs came the material, which was cDNA or gDNA.

The CDR3 runs to 18 residues. Assay used: immunoSEQ multiplex PCR; TCRdb lists only in-frame clones, some missing. This sample has about 400,000 clones; about 85% occur once, and the top ten carry over 1.5%. Sequences were obtained from PBMCs or T cells enriched from blood (not recorded which). The TCR originated in a woman aged 18-30 years with acute COVID-19. V is TRBV21-1 and J is TRBJ2-1; the table gives TRBD2 as D, unverified against the DNA. TRBV21-1 is designated a pseudogene. This chain's CDR3 is CASSKGISGRPFVYEQFF. The CDR3 bases are TGTGCCAGCAGCAAAGGGATTAGCGGGAGGCCTTTTGTCTATGAGCAGTTCTTC.